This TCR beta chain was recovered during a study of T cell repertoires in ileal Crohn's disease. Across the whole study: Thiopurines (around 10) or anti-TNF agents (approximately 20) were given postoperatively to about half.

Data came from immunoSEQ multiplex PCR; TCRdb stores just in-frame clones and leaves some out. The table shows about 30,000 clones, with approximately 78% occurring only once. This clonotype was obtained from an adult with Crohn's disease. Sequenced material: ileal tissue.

DNA for the CDR3: TGTGCCAGCAGCTTACAAATGGGGCAGACCTACGAGCAGTACTTC. Translated: CASSLQMGQTYEQYF. V and J are TRBV7-2 and TRBJ2-7, with TRBD1 as a possible D gene (5 bases). CDR1 and CDR2 from the germline V gene are SGHTA and FQGNSA. The ends were cut back, 2 bases at V and 2 bases at J, with 13 bases in the middle. CDR3 length equals 15 residues.